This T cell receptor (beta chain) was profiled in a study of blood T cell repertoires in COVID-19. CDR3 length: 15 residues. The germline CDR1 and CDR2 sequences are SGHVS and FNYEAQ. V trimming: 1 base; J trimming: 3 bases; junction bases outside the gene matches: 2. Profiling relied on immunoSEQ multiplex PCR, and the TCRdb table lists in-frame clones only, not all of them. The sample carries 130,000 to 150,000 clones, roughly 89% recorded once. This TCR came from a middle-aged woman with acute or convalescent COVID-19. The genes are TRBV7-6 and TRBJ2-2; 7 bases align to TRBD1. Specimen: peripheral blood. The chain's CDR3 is CASSLGQGYTGELFF. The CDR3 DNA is TGTGCCAGCAGCTTAGGACAGGGTTACACCGGGGAGCTGTTTTTT.